This T cell receptor beta chain comes out of a study of T cells in localized non-small cell lung cancer. The germline V gene has CDR1 SQVTM and CDR2 ANQGSEA. This CDR3 has 13 amino acids. V lost 7 bases to trimming and J lost 5 bases; unmatched junction nucleotides: 8. Produced via immunoSEQ multiplex PCR; TCRdb's table is partial and in-frame only. In the table there are roughly 17,000 clones, around 80% of which are singletons. This rearrangement joins TRBV29-1 to TRBJ2-5, with 9 bases lining up with TRBD1. This receptor was taken from a male donor aged 60 or over with stage III lung adenocarcinoma. The sample in question was peripheral blood, obtained before any cancer treatment. This CDR3 is CSGQTGGGETQYF. As DNA, the CDR3 is TGCAGCGGTCAAACAGGGGGCGGGGAGACCCAGTACTTC.